The 8 T cell receptor beta chains presented below share a single source sample, sequenced in a study of shared clonotypes between healthy human individuals. The naive CD8 subset, CD45RO-negative cells positively selected for CCR7, excluded terminally differentiated effector memory CD45RA+ cells. Here immunoSEQ multiplex PCR was the method, and the copy in TCRdb shows in-frame clones only, minus some. The data hold about 2.1 million clones, with more than 85% observed a single time. Sequenced input: naive CD8+ T cells from PBMCs. These receptors were collected from a man younger than 35 in good health. Some clones in this sample may be carry-over from other donors' samples.

V is TRBV6-5 and J is TRBJ1-2, with D maybe TRBD1 (6 bases). CDR3 length: 16 residues. The ends were cut back, 0 bases at V and 7 bases at J, with 18 bases in the middle. Germline assignment: CDR1 MNHEY and CDR2 SVGAGI. CDR3 protein: CASSYSQGWGGGGYTF. In DNA form, the CDR3 reads TGTGCCAGCAGTTACTCTCAGGGCTGGGGGGGCGGTGGCTACACCTTC.

This clone was recorded only once. The chain recombines TRBV4-1 with TRBJ2-7; a possible D gene is TRBD1 (5 bases). There are 16 residues in the CDR3. Trimming stripped 2 bases from V and 4 bases from J, with 18 bases between. Germline V gene sequence: CDR1 MGHRA, CDR2 YSYEKL. In DNA form, the CDR3 reads TGCGCCAGCAGCCAACGTAGACAGTCCCTTTTTTACGAGCAGTACTTC. It codes for CASSQRRQSLFYEQYF.

The chain carries TRBV5-6 and TRBJ2-2; 7 positions match TRBD2. The CDR3 is 15 amino acids. V was clipped by 2 bases and J by 5 bases; unmatched bases: 6. The germline V gene encodes CDR1 SGHDT and CDR2 YYEEEE. The CDR3 region is CASSLLAGDTGELFF. CDR3 nucleotide sequence: TGTGCCAGCAGCTTACTGGCGGGAGATACCGGGGAGCTGTTTTTT.

The CDR3 DNA sequence: TGCGCCAGCAGCCAAGACGGCGGTCTAAATTTCCCGTACTTC. Its translation: CASSQDGGLNFPYF. J is TRBJ2-5 and V is TRBV4-1; D uncertain. CDR1 is MGHRA and CDR2 is YSYEKL in the germline V gene. This CDR3 has 14 residues. V dropped 0 bases and J dropped 13 bases, with 18 bases sitting between them.

The gene calls are TRBV4-1 and TRBJ2-4; possible D gene TRBD2, 6 bases. This CDR3 comprises 16 residues. Germline V gives CDR1 MGHRA, CDR2 YSYEKL. V gave up 0 bases and J gave up 6 bases, with 15 bases separating them. The CDR3 is CASSQEAGAGGNIQYF. Written as DNA, the CDR3 is TGCGCCAGCAGCCAAGAAGCGGGCGCGGGTGGAAACATTCAGTACTTC.

This clone was observed once. The chain recombines TRBV4-2 with TRBJ1-5; D gene ambiguous. V was trimmed by 1 base and J by 7 bases, leaving 20 bases between them. This CDR3 has 17 amino acids. Germline CDR1 reads LGHNA; CDR2 reads YNFKEQ. CDR3 region: CASSQVRRDGVNQPQHF. The CDR3 bases are TGTGCCAGCAGCCAAGTCCGCCGGGATGGGGTGAACCAGCCCCAGCATTTT.

The chain carries TRBV19 and TRBJ1-5, with D perhaps TRBD1 (5 bases). The length of the CDR3 is 15 residues. Trimming took 5 bases from V and 4 from J, leaving 15 bases between them. The V gene's germline CDR1 is LNHDA and CDR2 SQIVND (reference sequence). For the CDR3, the DNA is TGTGCCAGTAGTGGTTCCGAGGGACGGAATCAGCCCCAGCATTTT. This translates into CASSGSEGRNQPQHF.

J is TRBJ1-1 and V is TRBV19, with D perhaps TRBD1 (6 bases). V lost 3 bases and J 2 bases, leaving 19 bases between the germline ends. Germline CDR1 LNHDA, CDR2 SQIVND (reference sequence). This CDR3 has 17 amino acids. CDR3 in DNA: TGTGCCAGTAGTATTTTGGGTTATCGGGGGGGCAACACTGAAGCTTTCTTT. Amino acids: CASSILGYRGGNTEAFF.